These 10 T cell receptor beta chains were all obtained from the same sample, sequenced in a study of blood T cell repertoires in COVID-19. Generated by immunoSEQ multiplex PCR, the TCRdb table keeps only in-frame clones and is missing some. Here the sample spans around 70,000 clones, more than 85% being singletons. The sample comprised peripheral blood. Receptors were obtained from a woman aged 55-69 years with active COVID-19.

The rearrangement uses TRBV4-1 and TRBJ2-1, with D possibly TRBD2 on 5 matching bases. CDR3 size: 13 residues. The V gene lost 1 base and the J gene lost 7 bases, with 8 bases spanning the gap. From germline, CDR1 is MGHRA and CDR2 YSYEKL. CDR3 nucleotide sequence: TGCGCCAGCAGCCAAGCTAGCTGGAATGAGCAGTTCTTC. It translates to CASSQASWNEQFF.

The V gene is TRBV4-1, the J gene TRBJ2-1, with 12 bases fitting TRBD2. Unmatched junction bases numbered 8, after V lost 4 bases and J lost 10 bases. In germline, CDR1 is MGHRA, CDR2 YSYEKL. The CDR3 spans 15 residues. The CDR3 spells CASSRLAGVGGEQFF. The CDR3 DNA reads TGCGCCAGCAGCCGACTAGCGGGAGTCGGCGGCGAGCAGTTCTTC.

CDR3 bases: TGCGCCAGCAGCCAAGACGGTGGTAGCGGGATCTACGAGCAGTACTTC. This translates into CASSQDGGSGIYEQYF. The chain recombines TRBV4-1 with TRBJ2-7; TRBD2 matches 8 bases. The germline CDR1 and CDR2 sequences are MGHRA and YSYEKL. The CDR3 totals 16 residues. With 0 bases clipped from V and 3 bases from J, the junction kept 7 bases outside the gene matches.

The rearrangement uses TRBV19 and TRBJ1-4, with 8 bases lining up with TRBD1. The length of the CDR3 is 15 residues. The trim removed 6 bases at V and 1 base at J, leaving 4 bases unmatched. CDR1 is LNHDA and CDR2 is SQIVND in the germline V gene (reference sequence). The DNA for the CDR3 is TGTGCCAGTAGCGACAGGGGTGTAACTAATGAAAAACTGTTTTTT. Residues: CASSDRGVTNEKLFF.

J is TRBJ2-7 and V is TRBV7-6; 11 positions match TRBD1. With V trimmed by 5 bases and J by 3 bases, 3 bases remained unmatched. CDR1 and CDR2 (germline): SGHVS, FNYEAQ. The CDR3 length is 14 residues. The DNA of the CDR3 is TGTGCCAGCAGCCGGGACAGGGGGGACTACGAGCAGTACTTC. This encodes CASSRDRGDYEQYF. Combining the CDR3 with reference TRBV7-6 and TRBJ2-7 gives the whole variable domain GAGVSQSPRYKVTKRGQDVALRCDPISGHVSLYWYRQALGQGPEFLTYFNYEAQQDKSGLPNDRFSAERPEGSISTLTIQRTEQRDSAMYRCASSRDRGDYEQYFGPGTRLTVT.

The chain joins TRBV11-2 to TRBJ2-1; 9 bases map to TRBD1. Germline CDR1 reads SGHAT; CDR2 reads FQNNGV. V lost 5 bases, J lost 8 bases, and 10 bases stayed unmatched. CDR3 length equals 15 residues. In DNA, the CDR3 is TGTGCCAGCAGCGGCTCCGGGACAGGGAAGGATGAGCAGTTCTTC. Protein: CASSGSGTGKDEQFF. The complete variable domain, with remaining parts taken from reference TRBV11-2 and TRBJ2-1, reads EAGVAQSPRYKIIEKRQSVAFWCNPISGHATLYWYQQILGQGPKLLIQFQNNGVVDDSQLPKDRFSAERLKGVDSTLKIQPAKLEDSAVYLCASSGSGTGKDEQFFGPGTRLTVL.

This chain connects TRBV5-1 to TRBJ1-4; no clear D. Deletions cut 2 bases from V and 8 bases from J, with 13 bases between. Germline CDR1 is SGHRS and CDR2 is YFSETQ. CDR3 length: 14 residues. CDR3 in amino acids: CASSFYSRPEKLFF. CDR3 nucleotide sequence: TGCGCCAGCAGCTTCTACAGCCGACCCGAAAAACTGTTTTTT.

V usage is TRBV5-1 and J usage is TRBJ2-7; 7 bases fit TRBD2. The CDR3 spans 15 residues. V shed 2 bases, J shed 4 bases, and the junction held 9 bases outside the gene matches. Germline V gene data show CDR1 as SGHRS and CDR2 as YFSETQ. The CDR3 nucleotides are TGCGCCAGCAGCTTTGCTGGGGGGGGTGGTTACGAGCAGTACTTC. This translates into CASSFAGGGGYEQYF. Full variable domain (rest looked up from reference TRBV5-1 and TRBJ2-7): KAGVTQTPRYLIKTRGQQVTLSCSPISGHRSVSWYQQTPGQGLQFLFEYFSETQRNKGNFPGRFSGRQFSNSRSEMNVSTLELGDSALYLCASSFAGGGGYEQYFGPGTRLTVT.

This sequence joins TRBV11-3 and TRBJ2-1, with D possibly being TRBD1 (6 bases). From germline, CDR1 is SGHNT and CDR2 YENEEA. The ends were cut back, 5 bases at V and 7 bases at J, with 12 bases in the middle. This CDR3 spans 13 amino acids. For the CDR3, the DNA is TGTGCCAGCAGCGGAACCAGGGGAAATGAGCAGTTCTTC. Protein: CASSGTRGNEQFF.

The rearrangement joins TRBV5-4 to TRBJ2-1; D perhaps matches TRBD2 (6 bases). Trimming took 4 bases from V and 8 from J, leaving 19 bases between them. This CDR3 is built from 15 residues. In germline, CDR1 is SGHNT, CDR2 YYREEE (reference sequence). The chain's CDR3 is CASSPPTRGVDEQFF. The CDR3 nucleotides are TGTGCCAGCAGCCCGCCGACTAGAGGAGTCGATGAGCAGTTCTTC.